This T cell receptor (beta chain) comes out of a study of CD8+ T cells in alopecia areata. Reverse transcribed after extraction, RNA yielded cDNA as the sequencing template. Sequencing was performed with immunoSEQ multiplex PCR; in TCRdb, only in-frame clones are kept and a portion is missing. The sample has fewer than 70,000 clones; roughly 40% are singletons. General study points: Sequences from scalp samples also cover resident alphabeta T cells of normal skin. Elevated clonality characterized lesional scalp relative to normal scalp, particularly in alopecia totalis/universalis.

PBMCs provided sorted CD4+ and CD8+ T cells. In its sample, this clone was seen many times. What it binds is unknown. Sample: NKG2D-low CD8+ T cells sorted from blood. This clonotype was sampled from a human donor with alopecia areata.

Here the CDR3 reads CASSPNRDSNQPQHF. Here the CDR3 DNA reads TGTGCCAGCTCCCCTAACAGGGATAGCAATCAGCCCCAGCATTTT. The V call is TRBV18, the J call TRBJ1-5, with a weak D call TRBD1 (6 bases). CDR1 and CDR2 from the germline V gene are KGHSH and LQKENI. This CDR3 spans 15 amino acids. Trimming left V 6 bases short and J 0 bases short, with 12 bases between.